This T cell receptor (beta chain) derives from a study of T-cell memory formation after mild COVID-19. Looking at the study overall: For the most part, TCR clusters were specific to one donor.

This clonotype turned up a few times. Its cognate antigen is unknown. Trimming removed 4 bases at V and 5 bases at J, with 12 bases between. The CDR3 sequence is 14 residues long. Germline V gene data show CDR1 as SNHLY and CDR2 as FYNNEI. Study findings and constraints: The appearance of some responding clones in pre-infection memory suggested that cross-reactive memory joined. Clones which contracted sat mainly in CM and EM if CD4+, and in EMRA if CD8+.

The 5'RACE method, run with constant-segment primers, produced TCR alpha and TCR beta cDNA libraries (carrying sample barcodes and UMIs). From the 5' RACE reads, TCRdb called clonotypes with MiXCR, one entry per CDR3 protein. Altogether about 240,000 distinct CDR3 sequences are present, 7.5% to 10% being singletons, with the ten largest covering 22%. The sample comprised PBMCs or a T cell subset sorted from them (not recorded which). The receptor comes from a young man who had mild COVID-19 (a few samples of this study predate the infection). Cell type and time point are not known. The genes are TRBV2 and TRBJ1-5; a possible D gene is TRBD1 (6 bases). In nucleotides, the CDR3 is TGTGCCAGCAGTGTTACAGGGAGGGATCAGCCCCAGCATTTT. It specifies CASSVTGRDQPQHF.